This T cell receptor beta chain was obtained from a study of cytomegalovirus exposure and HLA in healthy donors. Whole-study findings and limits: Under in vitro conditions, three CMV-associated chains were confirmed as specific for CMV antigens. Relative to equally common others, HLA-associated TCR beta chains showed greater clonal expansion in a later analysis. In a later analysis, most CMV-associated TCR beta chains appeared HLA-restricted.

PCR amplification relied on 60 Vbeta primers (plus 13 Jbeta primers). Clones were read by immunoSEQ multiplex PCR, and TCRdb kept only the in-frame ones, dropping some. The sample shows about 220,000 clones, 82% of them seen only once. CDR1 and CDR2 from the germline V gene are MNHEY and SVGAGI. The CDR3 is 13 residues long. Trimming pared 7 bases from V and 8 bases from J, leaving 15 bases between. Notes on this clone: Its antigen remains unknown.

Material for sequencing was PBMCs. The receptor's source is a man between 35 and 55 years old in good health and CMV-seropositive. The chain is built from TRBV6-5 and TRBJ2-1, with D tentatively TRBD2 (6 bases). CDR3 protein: CASTRGSPDEQFF. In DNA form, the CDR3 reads TGTGCCAGCACGCGGGGATCCCCCGATGAGCAGTTCTTC.